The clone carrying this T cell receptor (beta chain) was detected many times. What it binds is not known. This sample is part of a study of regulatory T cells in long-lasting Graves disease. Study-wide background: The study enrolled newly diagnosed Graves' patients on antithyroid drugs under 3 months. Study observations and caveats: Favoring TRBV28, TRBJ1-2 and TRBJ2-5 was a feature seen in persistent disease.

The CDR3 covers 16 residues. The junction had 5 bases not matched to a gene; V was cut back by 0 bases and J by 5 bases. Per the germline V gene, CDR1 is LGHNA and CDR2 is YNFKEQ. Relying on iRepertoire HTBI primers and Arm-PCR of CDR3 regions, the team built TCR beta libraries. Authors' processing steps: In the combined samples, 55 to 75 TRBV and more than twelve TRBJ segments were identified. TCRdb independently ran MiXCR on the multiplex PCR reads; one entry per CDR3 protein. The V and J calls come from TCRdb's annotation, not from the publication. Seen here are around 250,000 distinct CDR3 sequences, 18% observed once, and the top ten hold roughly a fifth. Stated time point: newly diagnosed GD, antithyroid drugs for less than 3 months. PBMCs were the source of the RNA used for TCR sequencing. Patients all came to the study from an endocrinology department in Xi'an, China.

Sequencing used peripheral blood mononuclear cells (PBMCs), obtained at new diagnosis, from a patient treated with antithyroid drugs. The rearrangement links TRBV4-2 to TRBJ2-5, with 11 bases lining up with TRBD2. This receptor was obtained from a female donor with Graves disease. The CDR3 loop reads CASSQETSGRFETQYF. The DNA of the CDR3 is TGTGCCAGCAGCCAAGAAACTAGCGGGAGATTTGAGACCCAGTACTTC.